This T cell receptor beta chain came from a study of blood T cell repertoires in COVID-19. Study overall: Sources were T cells, B-cell-depleted T cells, or PBMCs; the material itself was cDNA or gDNA.

Assay used: immunoSEQ multiplex PCR; TCRdb lists only in-frame clones, some missing. The sample lists some 100,000 clones, approximately 87% occurring once. The sample holds a few counts of this clone. The germline V gene encodes CDR1 SGDLS and CDR2 YYNGEE. The length of the CDR3 is 16 residues. The J segment lost 1 base and the V segment lost 4 bases, leaving 7 bases of the junction unmatched. The sequencing input was peripheral blood. The genes are TRBV9 and TRBJ2-3, with 9 bases that match TRBD2. This clonotype originated in a human donor in a cohort sampled during active COVID-19. As DNA, the CDR3 is TGTGCCAGCAGCCCCCAGCGGGGGGCCCGCACAGATACGCAGTATTTT. Translation: CASSPQRGARTDTQYF.